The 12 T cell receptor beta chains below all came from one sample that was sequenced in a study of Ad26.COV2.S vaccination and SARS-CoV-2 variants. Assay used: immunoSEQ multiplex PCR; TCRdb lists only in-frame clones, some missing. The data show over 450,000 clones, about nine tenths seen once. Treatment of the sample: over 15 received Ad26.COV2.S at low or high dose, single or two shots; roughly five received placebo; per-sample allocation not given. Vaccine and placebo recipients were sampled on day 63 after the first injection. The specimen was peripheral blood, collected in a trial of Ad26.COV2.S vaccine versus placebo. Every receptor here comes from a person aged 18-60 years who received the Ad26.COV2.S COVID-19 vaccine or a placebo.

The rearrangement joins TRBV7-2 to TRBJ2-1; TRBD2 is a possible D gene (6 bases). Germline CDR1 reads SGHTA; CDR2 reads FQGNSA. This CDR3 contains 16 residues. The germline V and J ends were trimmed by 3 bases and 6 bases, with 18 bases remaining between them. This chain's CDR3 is CASSFQPGLDRNEQFF. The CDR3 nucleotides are TGTGCCAGCAGCTTCCAACCGGGACTGGACCGCAATGAGCAGTTCTTC.

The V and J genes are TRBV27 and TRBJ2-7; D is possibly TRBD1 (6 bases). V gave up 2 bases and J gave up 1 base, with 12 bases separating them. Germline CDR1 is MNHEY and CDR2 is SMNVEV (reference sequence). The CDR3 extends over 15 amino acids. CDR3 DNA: TGTGCCAGCAGTTTAGCGGACAGCTATTCCTACGAGCAGTACTTC. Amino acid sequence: CASSLADSYSYEQYF.

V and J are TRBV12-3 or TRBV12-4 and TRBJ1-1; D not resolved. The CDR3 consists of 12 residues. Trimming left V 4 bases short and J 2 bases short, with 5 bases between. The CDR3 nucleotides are TGTGCCAGCAGTTGGGTAAACACTGAAGCTTTCTTT. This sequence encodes CASSWVNTEAFF.

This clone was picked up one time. In DNA form, the CDR3 reads TGTGCCAGCAGCCAAGATTACGGATCTGAAGCTTTCTTT. Protein sequence: CASSQDYGSEAFF. V gene TRBV3-1 (or the pseudogene TRBV3-2) combines with J gene TRBJ1-1; no firm D call. V was shortened by 0 bases and J by 6 bases, with 8 bases between the two germline ends. The germline V gene encodes CDR1 LGHDT and CDR2 YNNKEL (reference sequence). CDR3 size: 13 residues.

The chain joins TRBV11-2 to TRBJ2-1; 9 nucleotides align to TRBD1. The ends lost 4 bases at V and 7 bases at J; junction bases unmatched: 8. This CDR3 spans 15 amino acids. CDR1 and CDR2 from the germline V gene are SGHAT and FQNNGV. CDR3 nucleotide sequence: TGTGCCAGCAGCTCCCACAGGGGGCTGAGGAATGAGCAGTTCTTC. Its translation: CASSSHRGLRNEQFF.

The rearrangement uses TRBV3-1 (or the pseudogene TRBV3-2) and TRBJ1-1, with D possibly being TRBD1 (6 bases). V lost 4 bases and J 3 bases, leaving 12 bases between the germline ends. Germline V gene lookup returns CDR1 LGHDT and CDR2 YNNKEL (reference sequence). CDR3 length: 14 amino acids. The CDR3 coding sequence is TGTGCCAGCAGCCTTAGGGGGGAGGACACTGAAGCTTTCTTT. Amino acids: CASSLRGEDTEAFF.

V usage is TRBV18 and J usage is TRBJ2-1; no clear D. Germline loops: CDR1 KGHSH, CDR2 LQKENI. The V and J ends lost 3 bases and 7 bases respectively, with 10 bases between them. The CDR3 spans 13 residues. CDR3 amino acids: CASSPPTRNEQFF. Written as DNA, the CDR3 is TGTGCCAGCTCACCCCCGACGAGGAATGAGCAGTTCTTC.

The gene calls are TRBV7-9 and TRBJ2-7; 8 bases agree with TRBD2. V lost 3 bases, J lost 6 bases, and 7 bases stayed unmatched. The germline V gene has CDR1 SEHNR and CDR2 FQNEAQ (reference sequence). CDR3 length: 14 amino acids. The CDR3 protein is CASSFPPGGGEQYF. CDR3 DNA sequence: TGTGCCAGCAGCTTCCCCCCGGGAGGGGGCGAGCAGTACTTC. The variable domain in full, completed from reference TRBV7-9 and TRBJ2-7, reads DTGVSQNPRHKITKRGQNVTFRCDPISEHNRLYWYRQTLGQGPEFLTYFQNEAQLEKSRLLSDRFSAERPKGSFSTLEIQRTEQGDSAMYLCASSFPPGGGEQYFGPGTRLTVT.

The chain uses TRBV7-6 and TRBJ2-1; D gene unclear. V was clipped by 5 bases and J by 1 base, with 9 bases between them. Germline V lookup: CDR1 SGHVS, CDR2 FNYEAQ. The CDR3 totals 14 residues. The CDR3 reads CASSPANSYNEQFF. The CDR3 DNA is TGTGCCAGCAGCCCGGCGAATTCCTACAATGAGCAGTTCTTC.

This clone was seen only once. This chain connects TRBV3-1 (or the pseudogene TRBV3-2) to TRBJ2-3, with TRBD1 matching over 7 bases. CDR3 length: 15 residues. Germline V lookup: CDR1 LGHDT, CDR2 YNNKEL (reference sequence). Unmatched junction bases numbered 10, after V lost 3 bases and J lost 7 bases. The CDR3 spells CASSQETGSRNTQYF. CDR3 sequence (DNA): TGTGCCAGCAGCCAGGAGACAGGGAGTAGGAATACGCAGTATTTT.

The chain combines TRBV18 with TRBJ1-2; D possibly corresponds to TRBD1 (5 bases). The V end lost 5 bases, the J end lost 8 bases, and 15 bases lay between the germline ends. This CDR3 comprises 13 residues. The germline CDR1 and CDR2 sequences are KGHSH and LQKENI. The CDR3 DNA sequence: TGTGCCAGCTCAGGGGGGTTAAAAGGCGGCTACACCTTC. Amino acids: CASSGGLKGGYTF.

The CDR3 coding sequence is TGTGCCAGCAGCTTACGTTGGCTGGTGAACGATGTCCAAGGAAACACCATATATTTT. The encoded protein is CASSLRWLVNDVQGNTIYF. This chain connects TRBV11-2 to TRBJ1-3; D unresolved. Germline V gene lookup returns CDR1 SGHAT and CDR2 FQNNGV. The ends were cut back, 2 bases at V and 4 bases at J, with 24 bases in the middle. This CDR3 has 19 amino acids.